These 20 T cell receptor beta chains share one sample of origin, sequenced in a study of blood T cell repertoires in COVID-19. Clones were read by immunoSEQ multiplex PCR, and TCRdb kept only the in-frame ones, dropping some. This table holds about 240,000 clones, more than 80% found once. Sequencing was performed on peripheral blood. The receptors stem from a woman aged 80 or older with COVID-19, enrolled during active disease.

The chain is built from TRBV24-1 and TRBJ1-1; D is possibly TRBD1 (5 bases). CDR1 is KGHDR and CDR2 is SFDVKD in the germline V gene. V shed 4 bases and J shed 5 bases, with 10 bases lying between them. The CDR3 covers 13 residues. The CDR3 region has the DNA TGTGCCACCAGTGAGGAGGGGAGGACTGAAGCTTTCTTT. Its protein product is CATSEEGRTEAFF.

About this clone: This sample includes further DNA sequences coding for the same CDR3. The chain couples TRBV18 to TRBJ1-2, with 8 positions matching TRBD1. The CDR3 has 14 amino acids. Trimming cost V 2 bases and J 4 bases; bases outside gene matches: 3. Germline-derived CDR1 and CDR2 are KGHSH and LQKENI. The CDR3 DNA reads TGTGCCAGCTCACCAGGACAGGGCCCCTATGGCTACACCTTC. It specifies CASSPGQGPYGYTF.

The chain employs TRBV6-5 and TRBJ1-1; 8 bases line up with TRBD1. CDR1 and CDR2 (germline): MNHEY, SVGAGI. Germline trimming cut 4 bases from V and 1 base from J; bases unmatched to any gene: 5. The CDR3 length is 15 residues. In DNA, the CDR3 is TGTGCCAGCAGTTCCACCGGGACAGGGAACACTGAAGCTTTCTTT. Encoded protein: CASSSTGTGNTEAFF.

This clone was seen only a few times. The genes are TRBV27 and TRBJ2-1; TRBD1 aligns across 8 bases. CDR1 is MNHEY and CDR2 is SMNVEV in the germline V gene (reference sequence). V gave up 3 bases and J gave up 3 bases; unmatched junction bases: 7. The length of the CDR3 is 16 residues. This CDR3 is CASSFFSDRVYNEQFF. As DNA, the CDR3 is TGTGCCAGCAGTTTTTTTTCGGACAGGGTCTACAATGAGCAGTTCTTC.

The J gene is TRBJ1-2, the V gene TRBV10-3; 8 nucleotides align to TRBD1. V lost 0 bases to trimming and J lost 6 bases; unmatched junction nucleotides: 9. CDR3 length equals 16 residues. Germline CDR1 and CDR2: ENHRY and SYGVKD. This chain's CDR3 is CAISESLDRDKNGYTF. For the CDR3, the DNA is TGTGCCATCAGTGAGTCTTTGGACAGGGACAAGAATGGCTACACCTTC.

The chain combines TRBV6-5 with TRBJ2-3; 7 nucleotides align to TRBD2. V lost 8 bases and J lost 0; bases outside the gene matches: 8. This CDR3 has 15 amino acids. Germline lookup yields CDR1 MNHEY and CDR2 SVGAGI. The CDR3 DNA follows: TGTGCCAGCGGCAGGAGCGGGGAGAGCACAGATACGCAGTATTTT. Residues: CASGRSGESTDTQYF.

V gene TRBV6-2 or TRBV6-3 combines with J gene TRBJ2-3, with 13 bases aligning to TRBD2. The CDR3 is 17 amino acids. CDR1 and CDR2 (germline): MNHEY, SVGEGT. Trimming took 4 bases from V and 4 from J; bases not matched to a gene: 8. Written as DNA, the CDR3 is TGTGCCAGCAGTTCCCGGACTAGCGGGAGAATCGCAGATACGCAGTATTTT. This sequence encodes CASSSRTSGRIADTQYF.

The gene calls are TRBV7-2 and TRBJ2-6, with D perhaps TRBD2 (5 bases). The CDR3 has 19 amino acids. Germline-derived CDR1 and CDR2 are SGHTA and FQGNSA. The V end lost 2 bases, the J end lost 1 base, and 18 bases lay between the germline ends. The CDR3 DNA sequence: TGTGCCAGCAGCTTATATCGTAGCGCCTATTCTTCTGGGGCCAACGTCCTGACTTTC. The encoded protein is CASSLYRSAYSSGANVLTF.

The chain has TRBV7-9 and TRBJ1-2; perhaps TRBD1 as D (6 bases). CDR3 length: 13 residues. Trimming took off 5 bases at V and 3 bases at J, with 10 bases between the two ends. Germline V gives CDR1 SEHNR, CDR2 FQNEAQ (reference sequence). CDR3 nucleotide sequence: TGTGCCAGCAGCCCAACAGGGCACTATGGCTACACCTTC. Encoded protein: CASSPTGHYGYTF. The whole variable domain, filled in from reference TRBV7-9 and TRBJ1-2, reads DTGVSQNPRHKITKRGQNVTFRCDPISEHNRLYWYRQTLGQGPEFLTYFQNEAQLEKSRLLSDRFSAERPKGSFSTLEIQRTEQGDSAMYLCASSPTGHYGYTFGSGTRLTVV.

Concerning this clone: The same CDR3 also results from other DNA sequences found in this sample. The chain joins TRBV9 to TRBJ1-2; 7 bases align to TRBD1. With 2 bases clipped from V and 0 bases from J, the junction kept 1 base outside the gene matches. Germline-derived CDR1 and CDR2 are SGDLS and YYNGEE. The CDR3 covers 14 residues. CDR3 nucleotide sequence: TGTGCCAGCAGCGTTGGACAGGCTAACTATGGCTACACCTTC. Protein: CASSVGQANYGYTF.

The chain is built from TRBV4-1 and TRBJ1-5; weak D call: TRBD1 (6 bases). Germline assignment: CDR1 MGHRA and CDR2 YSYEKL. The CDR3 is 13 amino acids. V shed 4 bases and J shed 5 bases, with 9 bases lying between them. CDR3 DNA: TGCGCCAGCAGCCCCGACAGGTATCAGCCCCAGCATTTT. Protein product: CASSPDRYQPQHF.

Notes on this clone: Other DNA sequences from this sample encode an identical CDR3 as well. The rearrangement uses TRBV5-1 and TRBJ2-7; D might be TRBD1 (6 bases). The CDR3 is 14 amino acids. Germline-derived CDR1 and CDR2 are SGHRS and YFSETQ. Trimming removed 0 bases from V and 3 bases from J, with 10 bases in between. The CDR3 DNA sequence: TGCGCCAGCAGCTTGGGGGGGCTCGGCTACGAGCAGTACTTC. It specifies CASSLGGLGYEQYF. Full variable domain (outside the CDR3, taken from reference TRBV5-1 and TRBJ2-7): KAGVTQTPRYLIKTRGQQVTLSCSPISGHRSVSWYQQTPGQGLQFLFEYFSETQRNKGNFPGRFSGRQFSNSRSEMNVSTLELGDSALYLCASSLGGLGYEQYFGPGTRLTVT.

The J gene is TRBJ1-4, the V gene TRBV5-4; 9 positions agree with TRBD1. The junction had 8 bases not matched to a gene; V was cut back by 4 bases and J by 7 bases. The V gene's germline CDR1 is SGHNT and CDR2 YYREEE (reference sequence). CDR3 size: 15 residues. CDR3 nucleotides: TGTGCCAGCAGCCAGAAACAGGGGGCGGTTGAAAAACTGTTTTTT. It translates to CASSQKQGAVEKLFF.

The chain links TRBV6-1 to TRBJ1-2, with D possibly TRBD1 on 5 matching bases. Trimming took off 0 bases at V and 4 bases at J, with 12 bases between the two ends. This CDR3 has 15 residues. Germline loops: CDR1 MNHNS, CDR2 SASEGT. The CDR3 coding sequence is TGTGCCAGCAGTGAAGCGCACGGAGGGGCCTATGGCTACACCTTC. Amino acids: CASSEAHGGAYGYTF.

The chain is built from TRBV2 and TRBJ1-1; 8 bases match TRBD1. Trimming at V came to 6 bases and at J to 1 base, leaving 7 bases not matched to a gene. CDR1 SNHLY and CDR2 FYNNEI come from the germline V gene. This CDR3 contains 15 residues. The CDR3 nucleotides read TGTGCCAGCAGAACCCAGGGGGCAACGAACACTGAAGCTTTCTTT. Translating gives CASRTQGATNTEAFF.

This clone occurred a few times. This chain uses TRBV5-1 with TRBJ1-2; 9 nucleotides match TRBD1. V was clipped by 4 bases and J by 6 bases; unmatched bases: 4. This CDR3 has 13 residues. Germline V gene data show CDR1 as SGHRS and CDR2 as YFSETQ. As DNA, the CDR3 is TGCGCCAGCAGCCCCGGACAGGGGAATGGCTACACCTTC. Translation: CASSPGQGNGYTF.

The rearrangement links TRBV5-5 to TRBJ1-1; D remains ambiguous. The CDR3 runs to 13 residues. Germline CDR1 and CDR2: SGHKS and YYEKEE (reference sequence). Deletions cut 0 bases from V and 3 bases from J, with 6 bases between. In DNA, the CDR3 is TGTGCCAGCAGCTTGGCCCCCGACACTGAAGCTTTCTTT. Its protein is CASSLAPDTEAFF.

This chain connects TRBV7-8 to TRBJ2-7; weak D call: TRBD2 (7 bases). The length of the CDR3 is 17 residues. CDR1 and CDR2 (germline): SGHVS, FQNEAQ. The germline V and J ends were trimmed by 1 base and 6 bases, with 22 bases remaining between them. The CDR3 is CASSLGGGGSFTLEQYF. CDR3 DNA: TGTGCCAGCAGCTTAGGAGGGGGGGGATCCTTCACGCTCGAGCAGTACTTC.

In DNA, the CDR3 is TGTGCCAGTATTCAGACAGGAGAGAAAAACATTCAGTACTTC. Its translation: CASIQTGEKNIQYF. V usage is TRBV19 and J usage is TRBJ2-4; a weak D match, TRBD1 (6 bases). The CDR3 is 14 residues long. Trimming shortened V by 7 bases and J by 4 bases, and 14 bases separated the two germline ends. Germline CDR1 reads LNHDA; CDR2 reads SQIVND (reference sequence).

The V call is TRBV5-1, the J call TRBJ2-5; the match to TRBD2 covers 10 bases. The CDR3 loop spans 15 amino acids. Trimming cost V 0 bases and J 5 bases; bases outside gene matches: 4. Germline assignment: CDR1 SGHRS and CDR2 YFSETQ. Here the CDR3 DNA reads TGCGCCAGCAGCTTGGTCCCAGCGGGGGGGGAGACCCAGTACTTC. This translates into CASSLVPAGGETQYF.